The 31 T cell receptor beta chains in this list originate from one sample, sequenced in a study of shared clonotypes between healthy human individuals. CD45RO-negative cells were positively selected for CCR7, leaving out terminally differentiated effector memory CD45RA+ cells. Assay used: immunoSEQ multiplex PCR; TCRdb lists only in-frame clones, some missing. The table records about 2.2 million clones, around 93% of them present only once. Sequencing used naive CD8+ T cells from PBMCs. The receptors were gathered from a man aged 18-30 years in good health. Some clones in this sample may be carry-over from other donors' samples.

CDR3: CAISGRTESPGELFF. As DNA, the CDR3 is TGTGCCATCAGTGGAAGGACAGAAAGTCCCGGGGAGCTGTTTTTT. The chain combines TRBV10-3 with TRBJ2-2, with D possibly TRBD1 on 6 matching bases. Trimming left V 4 bases short and J 6 bases short, with 15 bases between. Per germline, CDR1 ENHRY and CDR2 SYGVKD. This CDR3 is built from 15 residues.

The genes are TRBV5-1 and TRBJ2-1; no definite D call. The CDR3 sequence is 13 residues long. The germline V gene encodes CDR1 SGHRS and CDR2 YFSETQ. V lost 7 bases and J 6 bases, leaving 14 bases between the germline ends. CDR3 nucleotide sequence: TGCGCCAGCGGGTATAGTGCGCGCAATGAGCAGTTCTTC. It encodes CASGYSARNEQFF.

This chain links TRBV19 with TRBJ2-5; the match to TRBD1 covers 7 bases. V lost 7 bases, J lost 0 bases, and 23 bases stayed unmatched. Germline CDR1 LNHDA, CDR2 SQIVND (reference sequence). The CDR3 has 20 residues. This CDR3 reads CASNAGRGGSGSVYQETQYF. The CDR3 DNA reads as TGTGCCAGTAATGCAGGAAGAGGGGGCTCCGGGTCGGTGTACCAAGAGACCCAGTACTTC.

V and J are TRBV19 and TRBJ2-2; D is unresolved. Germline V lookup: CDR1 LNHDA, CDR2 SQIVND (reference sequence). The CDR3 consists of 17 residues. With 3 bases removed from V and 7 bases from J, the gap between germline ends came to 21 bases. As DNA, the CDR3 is TGTGCCAGTAGTATGTATGTCTCCCCCCGGCCCGACGGGGAGCTGTTTTTT. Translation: CASSMYVSPRPDGELFF.

As DNA, the CDR3 is TGTGCCAGCAGCTCAGCTGGACAGGTCGGAAACACCATATATTTT. Its translation is CASSSAGQVGNTIYF. The V and J genes are TRBV5-5 and TRBJ1-3; the match to TRBD1 covers 7 bases. Trimming at V came to 3 bases and at J to 4 bases, leaving 7 bases not matched to a gene. The CDR3 length is 15 residues. Per the germline V gene, CDR1 is SGHKS and CDR2 is YYEKEE (reference sequence). Variable domain in full (rest from reference TRBV5-5 and TRBJ1-3): DAGVTQSPTHLIKTRGQQVTLRCSPISGHKSVSWYQQVLGQGPQFIFQYYEKEERGRGNFPDRFSARQFPNYSSELNVNALLLGDSALYLCASSSAGQVGNTIYFGEGSWLTVV.

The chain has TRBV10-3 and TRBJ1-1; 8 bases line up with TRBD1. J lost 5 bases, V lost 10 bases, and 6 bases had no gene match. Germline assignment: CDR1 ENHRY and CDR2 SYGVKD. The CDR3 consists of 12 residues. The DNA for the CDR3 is TGTGCCACACAGGGGGTTCGGACTGAAGCTTTCTTT. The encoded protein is CATQGVRTEAFF.

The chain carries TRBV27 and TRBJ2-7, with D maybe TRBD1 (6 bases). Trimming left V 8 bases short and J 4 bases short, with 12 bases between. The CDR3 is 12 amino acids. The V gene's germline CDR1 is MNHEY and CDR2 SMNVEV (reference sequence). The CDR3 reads CASLDSSYEQYF. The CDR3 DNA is TGTGCCAGCCTGGACAGTTCGTACGAGCAGTACTTC.

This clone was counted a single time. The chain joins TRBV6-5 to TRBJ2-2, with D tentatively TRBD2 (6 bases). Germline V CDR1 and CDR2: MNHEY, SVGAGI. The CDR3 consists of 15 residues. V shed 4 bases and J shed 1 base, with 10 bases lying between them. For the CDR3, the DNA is TGTGCCAGCAGTTGGGGGGTCTTGAACACCGGGGAGCTGTTTTTT. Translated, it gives CASSWGVLNTGELFF.

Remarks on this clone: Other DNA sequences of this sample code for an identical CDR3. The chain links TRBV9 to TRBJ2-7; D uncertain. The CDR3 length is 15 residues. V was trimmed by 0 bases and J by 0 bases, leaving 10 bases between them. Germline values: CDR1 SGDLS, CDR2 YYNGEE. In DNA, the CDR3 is TGTGCCAGCAGCGTAGGTGGCAGCAGCTCCTACGAGCAGTACTTC. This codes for CASSVGGSSSYEQYF.

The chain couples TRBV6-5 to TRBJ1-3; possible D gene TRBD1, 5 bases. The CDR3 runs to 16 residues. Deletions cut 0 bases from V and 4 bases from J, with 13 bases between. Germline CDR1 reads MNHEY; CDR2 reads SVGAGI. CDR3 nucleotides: TGTGCCAGCAGTTACTCGTACGGGGACGACGGAAACACCATATATTTT. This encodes CASSYSYGDDGNTIYF.

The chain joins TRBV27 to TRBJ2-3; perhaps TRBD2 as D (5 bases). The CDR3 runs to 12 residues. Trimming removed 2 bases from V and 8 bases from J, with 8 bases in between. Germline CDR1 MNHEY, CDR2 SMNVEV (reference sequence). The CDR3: CASSLRDGTQYF. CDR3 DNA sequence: TGTGCCAGCAGTTTACGGGATGGTACGCAGTATTTT.

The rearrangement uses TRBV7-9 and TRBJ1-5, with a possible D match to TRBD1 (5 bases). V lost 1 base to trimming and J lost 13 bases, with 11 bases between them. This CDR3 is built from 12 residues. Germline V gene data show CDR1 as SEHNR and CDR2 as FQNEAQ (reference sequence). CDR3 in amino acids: CASSLGEGKQHF. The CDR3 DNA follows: TGTGCCAGCAGCTTAGGGGAGGGGAAGCAGCATTTT.

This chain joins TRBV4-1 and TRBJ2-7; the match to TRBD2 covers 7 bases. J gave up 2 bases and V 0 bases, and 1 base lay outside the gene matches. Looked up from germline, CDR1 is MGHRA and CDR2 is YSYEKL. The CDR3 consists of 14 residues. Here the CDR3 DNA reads TGCGCCAGCAGCCAAGAGGGACTAACCTACGAGCAGTACTTC. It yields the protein CASSQEGLTYEQYF.

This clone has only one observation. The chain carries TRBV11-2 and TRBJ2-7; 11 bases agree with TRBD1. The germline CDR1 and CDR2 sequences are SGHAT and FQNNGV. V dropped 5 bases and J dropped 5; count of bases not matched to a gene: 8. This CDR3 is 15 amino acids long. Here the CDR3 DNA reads TGTGCCAGCAGCCCAGGGACAGGGGGGCTGGACGAGCAGTACTTC. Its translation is CASSPGTGGLDEQYF.

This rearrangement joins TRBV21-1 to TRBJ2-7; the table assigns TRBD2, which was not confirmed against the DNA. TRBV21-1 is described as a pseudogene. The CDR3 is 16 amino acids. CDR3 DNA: TGTGCCAGCAGCAATGCTCTGAGTACTCCCTACTACGAGCAGTACTTC. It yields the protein CASSNALSTPYYEQYF.

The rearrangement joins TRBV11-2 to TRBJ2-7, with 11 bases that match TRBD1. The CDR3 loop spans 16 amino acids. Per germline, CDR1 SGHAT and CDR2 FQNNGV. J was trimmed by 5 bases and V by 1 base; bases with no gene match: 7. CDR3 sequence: CASSLVGQGALNEQYF. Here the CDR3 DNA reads TGTGCCAGCAGCTTAGTTGGACAGGGGGCATTAAACGAGCAGTACTTC.

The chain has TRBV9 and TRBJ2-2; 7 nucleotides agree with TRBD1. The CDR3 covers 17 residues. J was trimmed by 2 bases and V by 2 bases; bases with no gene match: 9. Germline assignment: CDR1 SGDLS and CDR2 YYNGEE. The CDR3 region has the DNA TGTGCCAGCAGCGTTAACCCGGGACAGACAAACACCGGGGAGCTGTTTTTT. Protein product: CASSVNPGQTNTGELFF.

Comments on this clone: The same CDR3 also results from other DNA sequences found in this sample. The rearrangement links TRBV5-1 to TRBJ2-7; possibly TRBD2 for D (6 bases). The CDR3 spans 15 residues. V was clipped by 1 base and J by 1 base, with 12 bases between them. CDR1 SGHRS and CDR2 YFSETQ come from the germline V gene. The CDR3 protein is CASSLIGGGSYEQYF. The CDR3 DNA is TGCGCCAGCAGCTTGATCGGTGGAGGGTCCTACGAGCAGTACTTC.

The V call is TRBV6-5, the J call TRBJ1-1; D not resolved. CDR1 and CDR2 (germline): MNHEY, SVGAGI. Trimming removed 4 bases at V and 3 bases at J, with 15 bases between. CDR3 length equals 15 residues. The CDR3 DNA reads TGTGCCAGCAGTTCCCATCCTGATGCGGACACTGAAGCTTTCTTT. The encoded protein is CASSSHPDADTEAFF.

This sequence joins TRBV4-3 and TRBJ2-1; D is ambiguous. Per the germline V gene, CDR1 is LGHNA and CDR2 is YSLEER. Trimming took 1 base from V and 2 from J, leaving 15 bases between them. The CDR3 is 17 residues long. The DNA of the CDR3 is TGCGCCAGCAGCCAAGCCAAGGCCACCAGGCCCTACAATGAGCAGTTCTTC. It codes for CASSQAKATRPYNEQFF.

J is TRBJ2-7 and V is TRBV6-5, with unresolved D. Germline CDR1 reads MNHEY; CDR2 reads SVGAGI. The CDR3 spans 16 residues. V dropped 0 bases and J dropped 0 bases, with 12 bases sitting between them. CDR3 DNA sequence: TGTGCCAGCAGTTACTCCTATGAGGAGAGCTCCTACGAGCAGTACTTC. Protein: CASSYSYEESSYEQYF.

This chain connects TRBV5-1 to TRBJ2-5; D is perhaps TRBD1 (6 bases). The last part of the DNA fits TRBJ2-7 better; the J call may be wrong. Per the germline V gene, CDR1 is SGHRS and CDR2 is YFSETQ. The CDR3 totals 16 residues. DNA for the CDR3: TGCGCCAGCAGCTTGGACAGGGATGGGAGCTCCTACGAGCAGTACTTC. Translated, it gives CASSLDRDGSSYEQYF.

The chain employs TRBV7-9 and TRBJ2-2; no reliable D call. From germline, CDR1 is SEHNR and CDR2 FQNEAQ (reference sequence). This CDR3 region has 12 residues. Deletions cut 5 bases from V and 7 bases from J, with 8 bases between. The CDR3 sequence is CASSPHGGELFF. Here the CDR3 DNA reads TGTGCCAGCAGCCCCCATGGCGGGGAGCTGTTTTTT.

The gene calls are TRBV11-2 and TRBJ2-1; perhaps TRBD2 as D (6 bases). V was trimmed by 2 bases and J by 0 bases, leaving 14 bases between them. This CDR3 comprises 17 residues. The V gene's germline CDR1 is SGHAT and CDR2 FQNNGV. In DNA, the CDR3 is TGTGCCAGCAGCTTAAGTCGCGGGACGAGCTCCTACAATGAGCAGTTCTTC. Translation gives CASSLSRGTSSYNEQFF. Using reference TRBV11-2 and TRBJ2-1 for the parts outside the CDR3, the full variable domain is EAGVAQSPRYKIIEKRQSVAFWCNPISGHATLYWYQQILGQGPKLLIQFQNNGVVDDSQLPKDRFSAERLKGVDSTLKIQPAKLEDSAVYLCASSLSRGTSSYNEQFFGPGTRLTVL.

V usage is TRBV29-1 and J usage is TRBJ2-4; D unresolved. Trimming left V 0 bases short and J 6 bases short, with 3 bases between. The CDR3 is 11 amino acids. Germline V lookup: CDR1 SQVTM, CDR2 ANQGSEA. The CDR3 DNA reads TGCAGCGTTGAAGACCTAAACATTCAGTACTTC. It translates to CSVEDLNIQYF. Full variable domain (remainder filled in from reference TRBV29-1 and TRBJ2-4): SAVISQKPSRDICQRGTSLTIQCQVDSQVTMMFWYRQQPGQSLTLIATANQGSEATYESGFVIDKFPISRPNLTFSTLTVSNMSPEDSSIYLCSVEDLNIQYFGAGTRLSVL.

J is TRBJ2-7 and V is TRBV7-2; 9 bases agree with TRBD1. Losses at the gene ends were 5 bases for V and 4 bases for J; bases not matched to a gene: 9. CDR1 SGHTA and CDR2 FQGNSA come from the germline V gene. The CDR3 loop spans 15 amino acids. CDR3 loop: CASSPYPQGAYEQYF. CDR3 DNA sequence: TGTGCCAGCAGCCCTTACCCACAGGGGGCTTACGAGCAGTACTTC. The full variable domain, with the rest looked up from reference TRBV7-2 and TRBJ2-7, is GAGVSQSPSNKVTEKGKDVELRCDPISGHTALYWYRQSLGQGLEFLIYFQGNSAPDKSGLPSDRFSAERTGGSVSTLTIQRTQQEDSAVYLCASSPYPQGAYEQYFGPGTRLTVT.

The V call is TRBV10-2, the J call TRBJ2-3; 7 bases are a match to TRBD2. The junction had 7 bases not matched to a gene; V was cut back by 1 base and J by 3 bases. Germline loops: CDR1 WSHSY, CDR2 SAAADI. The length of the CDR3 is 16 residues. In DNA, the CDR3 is TGCGCCAGCAGTGAGTTGGCTAGCGGAATTACAGATACGCAGTATTTT. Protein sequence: CASSELASGITDTQYF.

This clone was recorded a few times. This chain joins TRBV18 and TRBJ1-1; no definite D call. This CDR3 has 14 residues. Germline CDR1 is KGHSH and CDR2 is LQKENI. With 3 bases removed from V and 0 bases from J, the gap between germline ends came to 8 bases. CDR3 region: CASSPFDMNTEAFF. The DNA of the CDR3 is TGTGCCAGCTCACCCTTTGACATGAACACTGAAGCTTTCTTT.

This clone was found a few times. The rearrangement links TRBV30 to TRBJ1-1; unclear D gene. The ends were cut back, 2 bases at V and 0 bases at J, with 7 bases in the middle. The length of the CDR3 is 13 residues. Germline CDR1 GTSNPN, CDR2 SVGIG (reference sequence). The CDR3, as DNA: TGTGCCTGGAGTCAGAATATGAACACTGAAGCTTTCTTT. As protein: CAWSQNMNTEAFF. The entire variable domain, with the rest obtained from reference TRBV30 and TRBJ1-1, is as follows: SQTIHQWPATLVQPVGSPLSLECTVEGTSNPNLYWYRQAAGRGLQLLFYSVGIGQISSEVPQNLSASRPQDRQFILSSKKLLLSDSGFYLCAWSQNMNTEAFFGQGTRLTVV.

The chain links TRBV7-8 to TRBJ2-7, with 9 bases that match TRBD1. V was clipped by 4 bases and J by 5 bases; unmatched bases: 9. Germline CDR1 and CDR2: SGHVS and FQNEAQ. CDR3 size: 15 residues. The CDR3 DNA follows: TGTGCCAGCAGCTCTCCCGGGACAGGGAACCACGAGCAGTACTTC. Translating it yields CASSSPGTGNHEQYF.

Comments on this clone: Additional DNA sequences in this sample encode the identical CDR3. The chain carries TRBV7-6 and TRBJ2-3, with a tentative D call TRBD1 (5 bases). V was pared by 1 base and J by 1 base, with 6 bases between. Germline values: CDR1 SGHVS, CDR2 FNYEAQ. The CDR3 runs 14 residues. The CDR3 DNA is TGTGCCAGCAGCTTAGAAGGGGGCACAGATACGCAGTATTTT. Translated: CASSLEGGTDTQYF.